Below, 14 T cell receptor beta chains from the same sample are listed, as sequenced in a study of T cells in narcolepsy. Profiled with immunoSEQ multiplex PCR; TCRdb holds only in-frame clones, not every one. The data hold under 35,000 clones, with approximately 78% observed a single time. The sample taken for sequencing was CD45RA- memory CD4+ T cells from PBMCs. Source of these receptors: a human donor with narcolepsy.

The rearrangement uses TRBV27 and TRBJ2-6; D remains unclear. V shed 6 bases and J shed 0 bases, with 9 bases lying between them. The germline V gene encodes CDR1 MNHEY and CDR2 SMNVEV (reference sequence). This CDR3 comprises 15 residues. CDR3 in DNA: TGTGCCAGCAGGCCCGGATTCTCTGGGGCCAACGTCCTGACTTTC. It specifies CASRPGFSGANVLTF.

This chain uses TRBV13 with TRBJ2-7, with D tentatively TRBD1 (6 bases). The CDR3 length is 15 residues. Germline V gene data show CDR1 as PRHDT and CDR2 as FYEKMQ (reference sequence). V was clipped by 5 bases and J by 1 base, with 15 bases between them. The CDR3 DNA reads TGTGCCAGCAGCAACAGGGCTTTACCATCCTACGAGCAGTACTTC. Protein: CASSNRALPSYEQYF.

J is TRBJ1-2 and V is TRBV29-1; 8 bases match TRBD1. The CDR3 contains 13 residues. Germline lookup yields CDR1 SQVTM and CDR2 ANQGSEA. V shed 6 bases and J 4 bases; nucleotides not matched to a gene: 7. CDR3: CSVAGGVGYGYTF. As DNA, the CDR3 is TGCAGCGTGGCAGGGGGCGTCGGCTATGGCTACACCTTC.

This clone was recorded only once. The chain has TRBV28 and TRBJ1-2; no firm D call. This CDR3 region has 13 residues. CDR1 and CDR2 from the germline V gene are MDHEN and SYDVKM. Between the trimmed V and J ends, which lost 3 bases and 2 bases, there was a span of 7 bases. The CDR3 reads CASSFAGNYGYTF. The DNA for the CDR3 is TGTGCCAGCAGTTTCGCCGGGAACTATGGCTACACCTTC.

CDR3 residues: CASRFERGPLETQYF. The CDR3 DNA reads TGTGCCAGCAGATTCGAGAGGGGCCCCCTAGAGACCCAGTACTTC. The rearrangement joins TRBV7-9 to TRBJ2-5; possibly TRBD1 or TRBD2 for D (5 bases each). Deletions cut 6 bases from V and 4 bases from J, with 18 bases between. Germline V lookup: CDR1 SEHNR, CDR2 FQNEAQ (reference sequence). CDR3 length: 15 residues.

The rearrangement links TRBV7-9 to TRBJ1-1; the D is unclear. This CDR3 has 12 residues. Germline V lookup: CDR1 SEHNR, CDR2 FQNEAQ (reference sequence). V was shortened by 6 bases and J by 5 bases, with 10 bases between the two germline ends. The CDR3 bases are TGTGCCAGCAGGGCCACACAAACTGAAGCTTTCTTT. Its protein product is CASRATQTEAFF.

There are a few counts of this clone. The chain carries TRBV19 and TRBJ2-7; D not resolved. The V end was cut by 4 bases, the J end by 4 bases, with 11 bases between. CDR1 is LNHDA and CDR2 is SQIVND in the germline V gene (reference sequence). This CDR3 comprises 13 residues. CDR3 nucleotide sequence: TGTGCCAGTAGTAAGGCACTTTCATACGAGCAGTACTTC. It yields the protein CASSKALSYEQYF.

This clone was counted a few times. J is TRBJ2-2 and V is TRBV7-8, with TRBD1 as a possible D gene (6 bases). Trimming stripped 5 bases from V and 5 bases from J, with 21 bases between. The V gene's germline CDR1 is SGHVS and CDR2 FQNEAQ. The CDR3 sequence is 17 residues long. The CDR3 nucleotides read TGTGCCAGCAGCCCGCCCCTCAGGGGAAGTCGGACCGGGGAGCTGTTTTTT. It encodes CASSPPLRGSRTGELFF.

The chain recombines TRBV7-2 with TRBJ2-5; no definite D call. V was cut by 5 bases and J by 7 bases, with 14 bases left in between. CDR1 SGHTA and CDR2 FQGNSA come from the germline V gene. The CDR3 contains 13 residues. The CDR3 DNA is TGTGCCAGCAGCCCAGGTGGCGGAAGGACCCAGTACTTC. Residues: CASSPGGGRTQYF.

V usage is TRBV6-1 and J usage is TRBJ1-4; 12 nucleotides agree with TRBD1. The CDR3 spans 17 residues. The V gene's germline CDR1 is MNHNS and CDR2 SASEGT. V lost 3 bases to trimming and J lost 10 bases; unmatched junction nucleotides: 12. This CDR3 is CASSDGRDRGPPRKLFF. CDR3 coding DNA: TGTGCCAGCAGTGACGGCCGGGACAGGGGGCCACCACGAAAACTGTTTTTT.

The chain combines TRBV5-6 with TRBJ1-2; weak D call: TRBD1 (5 bases). Germline V gives CDR1 SGHDT, CDR2 YYEEEE. The V end lost 3 bases, the J end lost 5 bases, and 17 bases lay between the germline ends. The CDR3 is 15 amino acids. CDR3 nucleotide sequence: TGTGCCAGCAGCTCCGGGACGGTGGGGTTGTATGGCTACACCTTC. It translates to CASSSGTVGLYGYTF.

This clone showed up just once. V is TRBV25-1 and J is TRBJ1-6; 8 nucleotides match TRBD1. Germline CDR1 reads MGHDK; CDR2 reads SYGVNS. The CDR3 is 12 residues long. Trimming cost V 6 bases and J 10 bases; bases outside gene matches: 2. The CDR3 is CASRTGESPLHF. CDR3 nucleotide sequence: TGTGCCAGCAGGACAGGGGAATCACCCCTCCACTTT.

The J gene is TRBJ2-1, the V gene TRBV6-1; 10 nucleotides align to TRBD2. The CDR3 sequence is 14 residues long. Looked up from germline, CDR1 is MNHNS and CDR2 is SASEGT. After removal of 4 bases from V and 6 bases from J, the junction contained 3 bases not matched to a gene. In nucleotides, the CDR3 is TGTGCCAGCAGTGTCGCTAGCGGGAGCAATGAGCAGTTCTTC. It encodes CASSVASGSNEQFF.

A few counts support this clone. V and J are TRBV5-4 and TRBJ1-2; 10 bases are shared with TRBD1. Germline lookup yields CDR1 SGHNT and CDR2 YYREEE (reference sequence). V shed 7 bases, J shed 8 bases, and the junction held 8 bases outside the gene matches. The CDR3 is 13 residues long. CDR3 loop: CASGDRGLLGYTF. CDR3 DNA sequence: TGTGCCAGCGGCGACAGGGGGCTTTTAGGCTACACCTTC.